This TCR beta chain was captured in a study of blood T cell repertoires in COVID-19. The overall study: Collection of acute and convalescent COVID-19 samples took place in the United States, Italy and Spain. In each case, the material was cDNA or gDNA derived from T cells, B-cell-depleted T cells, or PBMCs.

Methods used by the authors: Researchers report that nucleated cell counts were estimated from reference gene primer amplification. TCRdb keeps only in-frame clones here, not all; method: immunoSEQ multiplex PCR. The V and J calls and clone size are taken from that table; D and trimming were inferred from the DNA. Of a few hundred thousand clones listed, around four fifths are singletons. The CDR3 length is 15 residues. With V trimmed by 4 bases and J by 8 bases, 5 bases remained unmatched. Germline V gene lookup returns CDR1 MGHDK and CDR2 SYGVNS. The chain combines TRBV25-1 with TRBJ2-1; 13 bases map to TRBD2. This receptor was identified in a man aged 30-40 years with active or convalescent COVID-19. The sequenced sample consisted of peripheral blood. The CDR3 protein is CASSVGLAGVHEQFF. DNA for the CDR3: TGTGCCAGCAGTGTAGGACTAGCGGGAGTCCATGAGCAGTTCTTC.